This TCR beta chain was documented in a study of beta chain features in type 1 diabetes. Study-wide results and caveats: Among patients with Type 1 diabetes, TCRB CDR3s were moderately but significantly shorter in every one of the four CD4+ subsets. Among patients, naive, central memory and Treg TCRB repertoires appeared more similar than among healthy donors. No resolution was reached here on whether HLA type influences TCRB rearrangement.

The entirety of the isolated RNA underwent reverse transcription, so expressed TCRB transcripts were sequenced. Profiled with immunoSEQ multiplex PCR; TCRdb holds only in-frame clones, not every one. This sample has around 97,000 clones; over 25% occur once, and the top ten carry 0.53%. A note on this clone: Its antigen is undetermined.

This CDR3 is 13 amino acids long. Germline V gives CDR1 LNHDA, CDR2 SQIVND (reference sequence). The V end lost 8 bases, the J end lost 3 bases, and 14 bases lay between the germline ends. The receptor was derived from a woman aged 18-29 years with type 1 diabetes. The chain carries TRBV19 and TRBJ2-7, with D possibly TRBD2 on 6 matching bases. The sample taken for sequencing was central memory CD4+ T cells from blood. The CDR3 DNA reads TGTGCCAGTTCGGGACTCCCTGTCTACGAGCAGTACTTC. Translated: CASSGLPVYEQYF.